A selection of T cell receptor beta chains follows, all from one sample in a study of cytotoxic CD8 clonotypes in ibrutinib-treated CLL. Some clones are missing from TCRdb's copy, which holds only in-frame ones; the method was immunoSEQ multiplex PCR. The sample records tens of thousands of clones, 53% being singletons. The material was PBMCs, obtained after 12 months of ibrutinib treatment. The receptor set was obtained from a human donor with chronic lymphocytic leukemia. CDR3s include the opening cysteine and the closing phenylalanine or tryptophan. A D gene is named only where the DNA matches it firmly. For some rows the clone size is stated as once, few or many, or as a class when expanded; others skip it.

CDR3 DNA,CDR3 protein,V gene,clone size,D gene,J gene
TGTGCCAGCAGTAACCACCTAAAGATCCCCGAGGGCCAGGGCGGTCAGCCCCAGCATTTT,CASSNHLKIPEGQGGQPQHF,TRBV21-1,.,.,TRBJ1-5
TGTGCCAGCAGGGACAGGGAAGCTTTCTTT,CASRDREAFF,TRBV2,.,TRBD1,TRBJ1-1
TGCGCCAGCAGTGAATTAGATACGCAGTATTTT,CASSELDTQYF,TRBV10-2,few,.,TRBJ2-3
TGTGCCTTCGCAGCGGGAGGGTCTGTAGAGACCCAGTACTTC,CAFAAGGSVETQYF,TRBV30,.,TRBD2,TRBJ2-5
TGTGCCAGCAGCTTAGAGACAGGGCGCTACGAGCAGTACTTC,CASSLETGRYEQYF,TRBV7-9,.,TRBD1,TRBJ2-7
TGTGCTAGTGGCCGCGGGGAAACGACCGGGGAGCTGTTTTTT,CASGRGETTGELFF,TRBV12-5,.,.,TRBJ2-2
TGTGCCAGCAGCCAGACGGACGGTGAAAAACTGTTTTTT,CASSQTDGEKLFF,TRBV16,few,.,TRBJ1-4
TGTGCCAGCAGCTCTGGGACAGCTAGCACAGATACGCAGTATTTT,CASSSGTASTDTQYF,TRBV5-4,.,TRBD1,TRBJ2-3
TGTGCCAGCAGCGACTTACGGACAGGGAATACCGGGGAGCTGTTTTTT,CASSDLRTGNTGELFF,TRBV9,few,TRBD1,TRBJ2-2
TGTGCCAGCAGCCTCTCTTGGCCAACCGGGGAGCTGTTTTTT,CASSLSWPTGELFF,TRBV7-9,few,.,TRBJ2-2
TGTGCCAGCAGTCCACTAGCGGGAGGGCCCCCAGATACGCAGTATTTT,CASSPLAGGPPDTQYF,TRBV5-4,.,TRBD2,TRBJ2-3
TGTGCCAGCAGCTTGGAGGGGACAGGGGGTTTCATGAACACTGAAGCTTTCTTT,CASSLEGTGGFMNTEAFF,TRBV13,.,TRBD1,TRBJ1-1
TGTGCCAGCAGCCAAGGAATGGCAGGGGGCGGCTATGGCTACACCTTC,CASSQGMAGGGYGYTF,TRBV4-2,.,TRBD1,TRBJ1-2
TGTGCCAGCAGCTTGTTTTCTGGCCTTAGGGGGCCCCAGCATTTT,CASSLFSGLRGPQHF,TRBV7-9,.,.,TRBJ1-5
TGTGCCAGCAGTGGAGACAGGGCGAATTCACCCCTCCACTTT,CASSGDRANSPLHF,TRBV6-1,.,TRBD1,TRBJ1-6
TGCAGCGTTGCCCGGGACACCAATCAGCCCCAGCATTTT,CSVARDTNQPQHF,TRBV29-1,.,.,TRBJ1-5
TGTGCCAGTAGTATCAAGAGGAATCAGCCCCAGCATTTT,CASSIKRNQPQHF,TRBV19,.,.,TRBJ1-5
TGTGCCAGCAGCCCGGGGGGAAACGAGCAGTACTTC,CASSPGGNEQYF,TRBV5-6,.,TRBD2,TRBJ2-7
TGTGCCAGCAGAAAAGGACTAGCGGGAGAGACCCAGTACTTC,CASRKGLAGETQYF,TRBV27,.,TRBD2,TRBJ2-5
TGTGCCAGCAGCCGGACTCCTGGGGCCAACGTCCTGACTTTC,CASSRTPGANVLTF,TRBV7-3,.,.,TRBJ2-6
TGTGCCAGCAGCTTAGAGGGCGGAAACTATGGCTACACCTTC,CASSLEGGNYGYTF,TRBV7-2,.,.,TRBJ1-2
TGTGCCAGCAGTCCGCGGACTAGTACAGATACGCAGTATTTT,CASSPRTSTDTQYF,TRBV6-1,few,TRBD2,TRBJ2-3
TGTGCCAGTCCTCCGGGACAGGCTAGCAATCAGCCCCAGCATTTT,CASPPGQASNQPQHF,TRBV21-1,.,.,TRBJ1-5
TGTGCCAGCAGTGAGGAATGGGGGCGTGAGCAGTTCTTC,CASSEEWGREQFF,TRBV2,.,.,TRBJ2-1
TGTGCCAGCAGCTCCAGGACAGGCATCAATGAGCAGTTCTTC,CASSSRTGINEQFF,TRBV13,few,TRBD1,TRBJ2-1
TGTGCCAGCAGCTTGGGTGGGAGAACGGGTCTGAGCACAGATACGCAGTATTTT,CASSLGGRTGLSTDTQYF,TRBV5-6,few,.,TRBJ2-3
TGTGCCAGCAGCTTGGAGACTAGCGGGCCCCGACCCTACGAGCAGTACTTC,CASSLETSGPRPYEQYF,TRBV5-6,.,TRBD2,TRBJ2-7
TGCGCCAGCAGCACCCCCCGGGGGGTAGATACGCAGTATTTT,CASSTPRGVDTQYF,TRBV5-1,.,TRBD2,TRBJ2-3
TGTGCCAGCAGTGATCCGGGACAGGGGAGGGAGACCCAGTACTTC,CASSDPGQGRETQYF,TRBV25-1,.,TRBD1,TRBJ2-5
TGTGCCAGCAGTCCGCTAGCGGGAGGTAAAGATACGCAGTATTTT,CASSPLAGGKDTQYF,TRBV5-4,once,TRBD2,TRBJ2-3
TGTGCCACCAGCAAGGGACAGGGGTTGGCTGAAGCTTTCTTT,CATSKGQGLAEAFF,TRBV15,.,TRBD1,TRBJ1-1
TGTGCCAGCTTTCAGGACAGGGATCATGCTGAGCAGTTCTTC,CASFQDRDHAEQFF,TRBV2,once,TRBD1,TRBJ2-1
TGTGCCAGCAGTGCTAGTTGGCCAAGCACAGATACGCAGTATTTT,CASSASWPSTDTQYF,TRBV7-8,.,.,TRBJ2-3
TGTGCCAGCGGGGTGACGGTGAACACTGAAGCTTTCTTT,CASGVTVNTEAFF,TRBV28,medium-sized,.,TRBJ1-1
TGTGCCAGCAGCCTTGCGGACAGGATGAACACTGAAGCTTTCTTT,CASSLADRMNTEAFF,TRBV28,.,TRBD1,TRBJ1-1
TGTGCCAGTAGTTCTTACAGGCAATCCTACGAGCAGTACTTC,CASSSYRQSYEQYF,TRBV19,.,.,TRBJ2-7
TGTGCCTGGGGGCCCTCGTGGGGGACAGATACGCAGTATTTT,CAWGPSWGTDTQYF,TRBV30,.,.,TRBJ2-3
TGTGCCAGCAGGAGTCCAGGGTTCTACGAGCAGTACTTC,CASRSPGFYEQYF,TRBV28,.,.,TRBJ2-7
TGCGCCAGCAGCTTAGGGAGCGGGGGCTACAATGAGCAGTTCTTC,CASSLGSGGYNEQFF,TRBV5-1,few,TRBD2,TRBJ2-1
TGTGCCAGCTCACCGAACAAGGGGGGGGAAGAGACCCAGTACTTC,CASSPNKGGEETQYF,TRBV18,.,.,TRBJ2-5
TGTGCCTGGAGCGGGGGACAGGAGGGCTCCTACGAGCAGTACTTC,CAWSGGQEGSYEQYF,TRBV30,.,TRBD1,TRBJ2-7
TGTGCCAGCAGCTTACGGGCAACTAATGAAAAACTGTTTTTT,CASSLRATNEKLFF,TRBV7-9,.,.,TRBJ1-4
TGTGCCAGCAGCTCCAGGGAGGACACTGAAGCTTTCTTT,CASSSREDTEAFF,TRBV11-1,.,.,TRBJ1-1